This T cell receptor (beta chain) is from a study of T cells in Graves' hyperthyroidism and ophthalmopathy. Background on the study: Upon initial diagnosis and before any treatment, peripheral blood was collected. Broader study findings: Blood held most thyroid clonotypes expanded above 0.001 frequency.

This clonotype turned up a few times. Its antigen is undetermined. V lost 4 bases and J lost 9, with 20 bases in between. The CDR3 covers 15 residues. Germline loops: CDR1 SGDLS, CDR2 YYNGEE. Amplified regions were TCR beta CDR3 sequences from RNA transcripts. The primer set for the first-round RT-PCR of the TCR CDR3 was HTBI. Each CDR3 protein gets one entry after TCRdb re-called the multiplex PCR reads with MiXCR. Of some 600,000 distinct CDR3 sequences listed, about 15% were seen once; the top ten hold about 5.8%. Sequenced material: blood. The sequence was collected from a woman aged 30 to 39 with Graves' hyperthyroidism that later progressed to Graves' ophthalmopathy. V is TRBV9 and J is TRBJ2-1, with D perhaps TRBD2 (6 bases). The DNA for the CDR3 is TGTGCCAGCAGCCCGCCCGGGACTGTAATAGGTGAGCAGTTCTTC. Its protein is CASSPPGTVIGEQFF.